This TCR beta chain was recovered during a study of neurological immune-mediated disorders. Study-level results: No CDR3 amino acid sequences recurred among expanded clones across subjects, suggesting private repertoires in all groups.

Per germline, CDR1 SGHKS and CDR2 YYEKEE (reference sequence). Deletions cut 7 bases from V and 7 bases from J, with 12 bases between. The CDR3 sequence is 12 residues long. The method for making cDNA was 5'RACE, and it used 10-nucleotide random UMIs. TCRdb independently ran MiXCR on the 5' RACE reads; one entry per CDR3 protein. This table has roughly 25,000 distinct CDR3 sequences, about 2.6% appearing once. This clonotype was picked up many times. Its antigen is not identified. PBMCs stored at -80 C, 2 million in total, were the source of the unsorted libraries. The rearrangement joins TRBV5-5 to TRBJ2-1; weak D call: TRBD2 (6 bases). Sample: PBMCs. This TCR was sampled from a woman aged 45 to 65 with multiple sclerosis. The CDR3 loop reads CASRRLANEQFF. CDR3 DNA sequence: TGTGCCAGCCGTCGGCTAGCGAATGAGCAGTTCTTC. Drawing the rest from reference TRBV5-5 and TRBJ2-1, the complete variable domain is DAGVTQSPTHLIKTRGQQVTLRCSPISGHKSVSWYQQVLGQGPQFIFQYYEKEERGRGNFPDRFSARQFPNYSSELNVNALLLGDSALYLCASRRLANEQFFGPGTRLTVL.